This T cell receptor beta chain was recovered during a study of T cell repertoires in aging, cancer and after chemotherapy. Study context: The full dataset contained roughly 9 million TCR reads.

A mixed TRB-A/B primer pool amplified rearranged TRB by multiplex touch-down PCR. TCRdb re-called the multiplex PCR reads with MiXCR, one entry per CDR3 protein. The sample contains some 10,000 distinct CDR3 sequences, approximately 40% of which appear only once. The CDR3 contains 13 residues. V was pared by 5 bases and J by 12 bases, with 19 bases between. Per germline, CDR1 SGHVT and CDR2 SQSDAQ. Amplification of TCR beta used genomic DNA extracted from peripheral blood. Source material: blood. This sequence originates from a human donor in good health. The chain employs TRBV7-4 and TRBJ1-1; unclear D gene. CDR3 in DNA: TGTGCCAGCAGCCTAAATTTCCAGACCAAAACTTTCTTT. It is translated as CASSLNFQTKTFF.